Presented here are 27 T cell receptor beta chains from one specimen sequenced in a study of neurological immune-mediated disorders. TCRdb reprocessed the 5' RACE reads via MiXCR and lists one record per CDR3 protein. The table has over 60,000 distinct CDR3 sequences, 4% to 6% seen once. Source material: PBMCs. The receptor set was obtained from a young woman with multiple sclerosis.

At least ten counts were recorded for this clonotype. J is TRBJ1-6 and V is TRBV20-1; 8 nucleotides line up with TRBD1. The CDR3 spans 12 residues. Trimming cost V 6 bases and J 9 bases; bases outside gene matches: 4. Germline-derived CDR1 and CDR2 are DFQATT and SNEGSKA (reference sequence). CDR3: CSAHDRGSPLHF. For the CDR3, the DNA is TGCAGTGCCCATGACAGGGGTTCACCCCTCCACTTT.

V gene TRBV20-1 combines with J gene TRBJ2-5, with a weak D call TRBD2 (6 bases). CDR1 and CDR2 (germline): DFQATT, SNEGSKA (reference sequence). The V gene lost 3 bases and the J gene lost 2 bases, with 13 bases spanning the gap. The CDR3 is 14 amino acids. In DNA form, the CDR3 reads TGCAGTGCTAGTACGGGGGAACGACAAGAGACCCAGTACTTC. Protein sequence: CSASTGERQETQYF.

This clonotype was seen at least ten times. The gene calls are TRBV10-3 and TRBJ2-2; 8 bases align to TRBD2. The J segment lost 2 bases and the V segment lost 9 bases, leaving 5 bases of the junction unmatched. The CDR3 spans 14 residues. Germline CDR1 reads ENHRY; CDR2 reads SYGVKD. Here the CDR3 DNA reads TGTGCCATGCGACTAGCGACTAACACCGGGGAGCTGTTTTTT. It encodes CAMRLATNTGELFF.

This clonotype was seen many times. The CDR3, as DNA: TGCGCCAGCAGCTTGTCGAGCGGGGGGGCCGACACAGATACGCAGTATTTT. The encoded protein is CASSLSSGGADTDTQYF. The gene calls are TRBV5-1 and TRBJ2-3; 10 bases are a match to TRBD2. From germline, CDR1 is SGHRS and CDR2 YFSETQ. CDR3 length: 17 residues. V was pared by 1 base and J by 2 bases, with 7 bases of the junction left unmatched.

In this sample, this clonotype turned up many times. This rearrangement joins TRBV5-6 to TRBJ1-1; D unclear. The CDR3 length is 13 residues. V shed 7 bases and J shed 4 bases, with 14 bases lying between them. CDR1 and CDR2 (germline): SGHDT, YYEEEE. CDR3 protein: CASFPPGLTEAFF. The CDR3 DNA reads as TGTGCCAGCTTCCCTCCCGGTCTCACTGAAGCTTTCTTT.

This clonotype was counted at least ten times. The J gene is TRBJ1-5, the V gene TRBV2; D is perhaps TRBD1 (5 bases). Trimming removed 9 bases from V and 7 bases from J, with 10 bases in between. CDR3 length equals 11 residues. The germline gives CDR1 SNHLY, CDR2 FYNNEI. For the CDR3, the DNA is TGTGCCAGAGGAGAGGGGCAGCCCCAGCATTTT. Translated: CARGEGQPQHF. Complete variable domain (other parts from reference TRBV2 and TRBJ1-5): EPEVTQTPSHQVTQMGQEVILRCVPISNHLYFYWYRQILGQKVEFLVSFYNNEISEKSEIFDDQFSVERPDGSNFTLKIRSTKLEDSAMYFCARGEGQPQHFGDGTRLSIL.

This clonotype showed up many times. The rearrangement links TRBV4-2 to TRBJ1-2; D is unresolved. The length of the CDR3 is 16 residues. Trimming cost V 0 bases and J 2 bases, with 13 bases left between them. Germline loops: CDR1 LGHNA, CDR2 YNFKEQ. The CDR3 is CASSQDMRMENYGYTF. CDR3 sequence (DNA): TGTGCCAGCAGCCAAGATATGAGGATGGAGAACTATGGCTACACCTTC.

This clonotype has at least ten counts. The chain couples TRBV10-3 to TRBJ2-3; D possibly uses TRBD1 or TRBD2 (6 bases each). Germline CDR1 reads ENHRY; CDR2 reads SYGVKD. The CDR3 totals 13 residues. The V and J ends lost 9 bases and 2 bases respectively, with 12 bases between them. CDR3: CAIGGPLTDTQYF. The CDR3 DNA follows: TGTGCCATTGGGGGGCCGCTCACAGATACGCAGTATTTT.

This clonotype occurred many times. The V gene is TRBV15, the J gene TRBJ1-5; D possibly corresponds to TRBD1 (6 bases). Per the germline V gene, CDR1 is LNHNV and CDR2 is YYDKDF (reference sequence). The CDR3 runs 13 residues. Between the trimmed V and J ends, which lost 0 bases and 11 bases, there was a span of 11 bases. The CDR3 spells CATSRDKGGAQHF. The CDR3 coding sequence is TGTGCCACCAGCAGAGATAAGGGGGGGGCCCAGCATTTT. The full variable domain, rest sourced from reference TRBV15 and TRBJ1-5, is DAMVIQNPRYQVTQFGKPVTLSCSQTLNHNVMYWYQQKSSQAPKLLFHYYDKDFNNEADTPDNFQSRRPNTSFCFLDIRSPGLGDTAMYLCATSRDKGGAQHFGDGTRLSIL.

This clonotype was recorded at least ten times. V usage is TRBV20-1 and J usage is TRBJ2-2, with 7 positions matching TRBD2. V lost 7 bases and J lost 2; bases outside the gene matches: 4. Germline lookup yields CDR1 DFQATT and CDR2 SNEGSKA (reference sequence). CDR3 length equals 13 residues. The CDR3 DNA reads TGCAGTGGACAGCGGGACAACACCGGGGAGCTGTTTTTT. Encoded protein: CSGQRDNTGELFF.

This chain joins TRBV7-9 and TRBJ2-3; TRBD2 might be the D (5 bases). V was clipped by 5 bases and J by 1 base, with 10 bases between them. Germline lookup yields CDR1 SEHNR and CDR2 FQNEAQ (reference sequence). The CDR3 consists of 14 residues. The CDR3 DNA sequence: TGTGCCAGCAGCCGCTCGCGGGGCACAGATACGCAGTATTTT. It specifies CASSRSRGTDTQYF.

This clonotype was seen many times. The V gene is TRBV15, the J gene TRBJ2-7; 9 bases align to TRBD1. V gave up 3 bases and J gave up 6 bases; unmatched junction bases: 6. CDR1 is LNHNV and CDR2 is YYDKDF in the germline V gene (reference sequence). There are 14 residues in the CDR3. Written as DNA, the CDR3 is TGTGCCACCAGCAGCGAGGACAGGGGCGGCGAGCAGTACTTC. Its protein is CATSSEDRGGEQYF.

This clonotype was detected only a few times. The chain carries TRBV7-3 and TRBJ1-1; D is undetermined. CDR3 size: 13 residues. Trimming pared 4 bases from V and 1 base from J, leaving 7 bases between. Looked up from germline, CDR1 is SGHTA and CDR2 is FQGTGA. The CDR3 nucleotides read TGTGCCAGCAGCTCGGACCCGAACACTGAAGCTTTCTTT. It translates to CASSSDPNTEAFF.

This clonotype came up a few times. Just one base apart from a much larger clone, this may be a read error. This rearrangement joins TRBV20-1 to TRBJ1-5, with D unclear. V was cut by 3 bases and J by 1 base, with 7 bases left in between. This CDR3 comprises 13 residues. Germline V gives CDR1 DFQATT, CDR2 SNEGSKA (reference sequence). CDR3 region: CSASGESNQPQHF. The CDR3 DNA follows: TGCAGTGCTAGTGGGGAAAGCAATCAGCCCCAGCATTTT.

There are many counts of this clonotype. The V gene is TRBV12-3 or TRBV12-4, the J gene TRBJ2-7; D ambiguous. Trimming removed 1 base from V and 5 bases from J, with 12 bases in between. The CDR3 runs to 14 residues. The CDR3 reads CASSLGARTNEQYF. The CDR3 region has the DNA TGTGCCAGCAGTTTAGGGGCCAGGACCAACGAGCAGTACTTC.

This clonotype was observed many times. The rearrangement links TRBV9 to TRBJ2-1, with 8 bases that match TRBD2. The junction had 7 bases not matched to a gene; V was cut back by 3 bases and J by 2 bases. There are 16 residues in the CDR3. CDR1 and CDR2 (germline): SGDLS, YYNGEE. The CDR3 DNA sequence: TGTGCCAGCAGCGCCAGCGGGGGTAACGCCTACAATGAGCAGTTCTTC. It codes for CASSASGGNAYNEQFF.

This clonotype appeared many times. The genes are TRBV5-1 and TRBJ1-1, with D uncertain. The V end lost 2 bases, the J end lost 4 bases, and 9 bases lay between the germline ends. The CDR3 is 13 residues long. Germline V gives CDR1 SGHRS, CDR2 YFSETQ. CDR3 nucleotides: TGCGCCAGCAGCTTTAGGGCAGGCACTGAAGCTTTCTTT. It yields the protein CASSFRAGTEAFF.

The table lists this clonotype with many counts. DNA for the CDR3: TGCAGTGCTAGAGCTGTTGGGGCGCCTGGCTATGGCTACACCTTC. It encodes CSARAVGAPGYGYTF. The chain is built from TRBV20-1 and TRBJ1-2; TRBD1 is a possible D gene (5 bases). V gave up 1 base and J gave up 4 bases, with 16 bases separating them. This CDR3 contains 15 residues. The germline CDR1 and CDR2 sequences are DFQATT and SNEGSKA (reference sequence).

The V and J genes are TRBV19 and TRBJ2-4; D remains ambiguous. The germline gives CDR1 LNHDA, CDR2 SQIVND (reference sequence). Between the trimmed V and J ends, which lost 8 bases and 1 base, there was a span of 9 bases. This CDR3 has 13 residues. CDR3 sequence (DNA): TGTGCCAGTGGGGTAGGGGCCAAAAACATTCAGTACTTC. Translated, it gives CASGVGAKNIQYF.

This clonotype was seen repeatedly, ten times or more. This rearrangement joins TRBV20-1 to TRBJ2-7; TRBD1 matches at 12 bases. Germline trimming cut 6 bases from V and 7 bases from J; bases unmatched to any gene: 13. CDR3 length: 15 amino acids. Germline V lookup: CDR1 DFQATT, CDR2 SNEGSKA (reference sequence). The CDR3 here is CSAMGVGQGASEQYF. In DNA form, the CDR3 reads TGCAGTGCCATGGGGGTGGGACAGGGGGCAAGTGAGCAGTACTTC.

This clonotype was seen ten or more times. The V call is TRBV20-1, the J call TRBJ2-7; TRBD2 agrees at 8 bases. CDR3 length: 15 residues. CDR1 is DFQATT, CDR2 SNEGSKA, per germline (reference sequence). V lost 4 bases to trimming and J lost 3 bases; unmatched junction nucleotides: 11. Here the CDR3 DNA reads TGCAGTGCTACCCGCGGCGGGGGGCCCGACTACGAGCAGTACTTC. Protein sequence: CSATRGGGPDYEQYF.

Ten or more counts support this clonotype. The gene calls are TRBV28 and TRBJ2-3; TRBD2 matches 13 bases. Looked up from germline, CDR1 is MDHEN and CDR2 is SYDVKM. CDR3 length: 14 residues. The J segment lost 9 bases and the V segment lost 4 bases, leaving 4 bases of the junction unmatched. The CDR3 region is CASSSGTSGTTQYF. The CDR3 DNA sequence: TGTGCCAGCAGTTCCGGGACTAGCGGGACCACGCAGTATTTT. Based on the CDR3 plus reference TRBV28 and TRBJ2-3, the full variable domain is DVKVTQSSRYLVKRTGEKVFLECVQDMDHENMFWYRQDPGLGLRLIYFSYDVKMKEKGDIPEGYSVSREKKERFSLILESASTNQTSMYLCASSSGTSGTTQYFGPGTRLTVL.

This clonotype was seen at least ten times. The V call is TRBV20-1, the J call TRBJ2-5; 10 bases align to TRBD2. V trimming: 5 bases; J trimming: 2 bases; junction bases outside the gene matches: 8. The CDR3 runs to 15 residues. Germline CDR1 DFQATT, CDR2 SNEGSKA (reference sequence). DNA for the CDR3: TGCAGTGCTGGCGTCAGCGGGGGGGTACAAGAGACCCAGTACTTC. It codes for CSAGVSGGVQETQYF.

In this sample, this clonotype turned up many times. The CDR3 here is CASSHYGQTNTGELFF. In nucleotides, the CDR3 is TGTGCCAGCAGCCATTACGGACAGACCAACACCGGGGAGCTGTTTTTT. The J gene is TRBJ2-2, the V gene TRBV3-1; D may be TRBD1 (6 bases). The CDR3 totals 16 residues. The V end lost 3 bases, the J end lost 2 bases, and 13 bases lay between the germline ends. The germline CDR1 and CDR2 sequences are LGHDT and YNNKEL (reference sequence).

This clonotype has more than one count but fewer than ten. A much larger clone is a single base away; this may be a read error. The chain has TRBV3-1 and TRBJ1-2, with D unresolved. V was shortened by 3 bases and J by 8 bases, with 13 bases between the two germline ends. The CDR3 runs 13 residues. Per the germline V gene, CDR1 is LGHDT and CDR2 is YNNKEL (reference sequence). This chain's CDR3 is CASSQGKREGYTF. The CDR3 coding sequence is TGTGCCAGCAGCCAGGGAAAGAGAGAAGGCTACACCTTC.

This clonotype appeared a few times. This sequence joins TRBV12-3 or TRBV12-4 and TRBJ2-7; D unclear. This CDR3 is built from 15 residues. Between the trimmed V and J ends, which lost 3 bases and 6 bases, there was a span of 18 bases. The CDR3 is CASSFGAAGFTEQYF. As DNA, the CDR3 is TGTGCCAGCAGTTTTGGCGCCGCCGGGTTCACCGAGCAGTACTTC.

Ten or more counts support this clonotype. The genes are TRBV5-1 and TRBJ2-1; D is possibly TRBD1 (5 bases). The CDR3 extends over 15 amino acids. V shed 4 bases and J shed 7 bases, with 18 bases lying between them. CDR1 SGHRS and CDR2 YFSETQ come from the germline V gene. In nucleotides, the CDR3 is TGCGCCAGCAGCCCAGCAACAACAGGTGGGAATGAGCAGTTCTTC. Its protein product is CASSPATTGGNEQFF.